This TCR beta chain originates from a study of T cell responses to AZD1222 COVID-19 vaccine. Broader study findings: Seropositivity was recorded at baseline in only a handful of AZD1222 recipients. Repertoires were obtained only post-peak T cell response. Clonal diversity was possibly underestimated, and white British individuals and females predominated among donors.

The repertoire was sequenced with immunoSEQ multiplex PCR; TCRdb's copy has only in-frame clones and lacks some. The data hold around 180,000 clones, with roughly nine tenths observed a single time. Comment on this clone: Antigen unknown.

Between the trimmed V and J ends, which lost 0 bases and 1 base, there was a span of 25 bases. The length of the CDR3 is 20 residues. Germline V lookup: CDR1 SGHRS, CDR2 YFSETQ. The TCR was taken from an adult in good health. This chain joins TRBV5-1 and TRBJ1-1; tentative D call: TRBD1 (5 bases). Sequences were derived from peripheral blood, sampled on day 0 of AZD1222 vaccination. CDR3: CASSLVPEPRRQRKNTEAFF. The CDR3 bases are TGCGCCAGCAGCTTGGTCCCGGAGCCCCGTAGACAGCGAAAGAACACTGAAGCTTTCTTT.